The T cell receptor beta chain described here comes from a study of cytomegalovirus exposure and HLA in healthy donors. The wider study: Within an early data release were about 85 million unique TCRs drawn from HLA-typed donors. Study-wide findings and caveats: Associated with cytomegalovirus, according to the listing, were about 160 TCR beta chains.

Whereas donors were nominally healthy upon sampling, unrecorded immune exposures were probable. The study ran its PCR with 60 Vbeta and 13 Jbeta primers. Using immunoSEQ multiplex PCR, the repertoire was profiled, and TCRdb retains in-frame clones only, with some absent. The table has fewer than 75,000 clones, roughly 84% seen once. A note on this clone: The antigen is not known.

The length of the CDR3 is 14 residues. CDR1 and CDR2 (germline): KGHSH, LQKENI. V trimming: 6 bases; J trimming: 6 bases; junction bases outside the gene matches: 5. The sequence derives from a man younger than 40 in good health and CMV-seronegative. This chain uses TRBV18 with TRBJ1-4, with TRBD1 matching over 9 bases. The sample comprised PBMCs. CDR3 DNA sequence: TGTGCCAGCTCCCAACAGGGGGCTGATGAAAAACTGTTTTTT. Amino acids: CASSQQGADEKLFF.